This T cell receptor (beta chain) was captured in a study of neurological immune-mediated disorders. Synthesis of cDNA was accomplished via 5'RACE employing 10-nucleotide random UMIs. Via MiXCR, TCRdb re-called the 5' RACE reads, giving one row per CDR3 protein. Seen here are around 50,000 distinct CDR3 sequences, under 15% observed once, and the top ten hold 4.5%. Whole-study findings and limits: Private repertoires in all groups were suggested, as expanded clones shared no CDR3 amino acid sequences across subjects. The greatest TCR clonal expansion appeared in HTLV-1-associated myelopathy and the smallest, falling below healthy controls, in multiple sclerosis.

This sample's time point: longitudinal time-point 2. This clonotype showed up many times. Its specificity is unknown. With 1 base removed from V and 5 bases from J, the gap between germline ends came to 6 bases. CDR3 size: 12 residues. Germline V gives CDR1 SGHRS, CDR2 YFSETQ. This chain links TRBV5-1 with TRBJ2-5; D not resolved. This clonotype was sampled from a male donor with HTLV-1-associated myelopathy (HAM/TSP). Sequenced: PBMCs. CDR3 sequence: CASSLRSETQYF. The DNA for the CDR3 is TGCGCCAGCAGCTTGCGTTCGGAGACCCAGTACTTC. The complete variable domain, with remaining parts taken from reference TRBV5-1 and TRBJ2-5, reads KAGVTQTPRYLIKTRGQQVTLSCSPISGHRSVSWYQQTPGQGLQFLFEYFSETQRNKGNFPGRFSGRQFSNSRSEMNVSTLELGDSALYLCASSLRSETQYFGPGTRLLVL.